One and the same sample provided the 9 T cell receptor beta chains below, sequenced in a study of Ad26.COV2.S vaccination and SARS-CoV-2 variants. Specified treatment: approximately 18 received Ad26.COV2.S at low or high dose, single or two shots; several received placebo; per-sample allocation not given. Day 63 after the first vaccine or placebo injection was the time point for sampling. The assay was immunoSEQ multiplex PCR, and TCRdb's table has in-frame clones only and misses some. The sample carries roughly 510,000 clones, around 90% recorded once. Source: peripheral blood, taken in a trial of Ad26.COV2.S vaccine versus placebo. These receptors came from a person between 18 and 65 years old who received the Ad26.COV2.S COVID-19 vaccine or a placebo.

In its sample, this clone was seen once. The chain has TRBV18 and TRBJ2-7; 8 bases are a match to TRBD1. Germline-derived CDR1 and CDR2 are KGHSH and LQKENI. The J segment lost 2 bases and the V segment lost 3 bases, leaving 3 bases of the junction unmatched. The CDR3 covers 14 residues. The CDR3 region has the DNA TGTGCCAGCTCACCGATACAGGGGGCCTACGAGCAGTACTTC. Translated: CASSPIQGAYEQYF. The whole variable domain, remainder taken from reference TRBV18 and TRBJ2-7, is NAGVMQNPRHLVRRRGQEARLRCSPMKGHSHVYWYRQLPEEGLKFMVYLQKENIIDESGMPKERFSAEFPKEGPSILRIQQVVRGDSAAYFCASSPIQGAYEQYFGPGTRLTVT.

The chain joins TRBV27 to TRBJ2-1, with no clear D. V lost 7 bases to trimming and J lost 6 bases, with 19 bases between them. The length of the CDR3 is 15 residues. Germline CDR1 MNHEY, CDR2 SMNVEV (reference sequence). The CDR3 DNA reads as TGTGCCAGCACCAAAAGTCTAGGGTTCGGCAATGAGCAGTTCTTC. Residues: CASTKSLGFGNEQFF.

The chain carries TRBV5-4 and TRBJ1-1, with a possible D match to TRBD1 (6 bases). Trimming took off 0 bases at V and 11 bases at J, with 14 bases between the two ends. The length of the CDR3 is 13 residues. Germline lookup yields CDR1 SGHNT and CDR2 YYREEE (reference sequence). CDR3 in DNA: TGTGCCAGCAGCTTGGCCCTAGGGGGAGAGGCTTTCTTT. This codes for CASSLALGGEAFF.

This sequence joins TRBV30 and TRBJ2-7; D is ambiguous. The CDR3 runs 15 residues. Germline V gene data show CDR1 as GTSNPN and CDR2 as SVGIG (reference sequence). V lost 0 bases and J 0 bases, leaving 12 bases between the germline ends. The CDR3 reads CAWSVRTAVSYEQYF. The CDR3 DNA reads as TGTGCCTGGAGTGTTAGGACCGCCGTCTCCTACGAGCAGTACTTC.

The CDR3 DNA follows: TGCGCCAGCAGCCAAGAAGCGGGAGGGCGCACCGGGGAGCTGTTTTTT. Translated, it gives CASSQEAGGRTGELFF. The rearrangement joins TRBV4-3 to TRBJ2-2, with 10 bases identical to TRBD2. The germline gives CDR1 LGHNA, CDR2 YSLEER. The CDR3 length is 16 residues. With V trimmed by 0 bases and J by 4 bases, 2 bases remained unmatched.

This chain links TRBV6-2 or TRBV6-3 with TRBJ2-1; 7 bases match TRBD1. J was trimmed by 0 bases and V by 6 bases; bases with no gene match: 2. The germline gives CDR1 MNHEY, CDR2 SVGEGT. The CDR3 length is 14 residues. CDR3 protein: CASSPGGSYNEQFF. CDR3 in DNA: TGTGCCAGCAGCCCAGGGGGCTCCTACAATGAGCAGTTCTTC.

The table lists this clone with a count of one. The chain uses TRBV5-1 and TRBJ2-7; no clear D gene. V gave up 5 bases and J gave up 0 bases, with 9 bases separating them. The CDR3 contains 13 residues. Germline loops: CDR1 SGHRS, CDR2 YFSETQ. Here the CDR3 DNA reads TGCGCCAGCAGAGACCCGAGCTCCTACGAGCAGTACTTC. It encodes CASRDPSSYEQYF.

V usage is TRBV10-1 and J usage is TRBJ2-3; D might be TRBD1 or TRBD2, each matching 6 bases. This CDR3 has 14 residues. Per the germline V gene, CDR1 is WNHNN and CDR2 is SYGVQD (reference sequence). With 11 bases removed from V and 2 bases from J, the gap between germline ends came to 17 bases. This CDR3 is CAVLGAGYTDTQYF. The CDR3 nucleotides read TGCGCCGTCCTGGGGGCGGGATACACAGATACGCAGTATTTT.

The chain has TRBV2 and TRBJ2-7; D not resolved. The length of the CDR3 is 10 residues. V lost 7 bases and J 1 base, leaving 2 bases between the germline ends. Germline CDR1 is SNHLY and CDR2 is FYNNEI. The CDR3 DNA reads TGTGCCAGCAAATCCTACGAGCAGTACTTC. It translates to CASKSYEQYF.